The subject of this entry is one TCR beta chain. This entry comes from a study of blood T cell repertoires in COVID-19. Study-level background: Donors in the United States, Italy and Spain gave samples during acute or convalescent COVID-19. T cells, B-cell-depleted T cells, or PBMCs supplied cDNA or gDNA.

CDR1 and CDR2 from the germline V gene are GTSNPN and SVGIG (reference sequence). The CDR3 is made up of 10 amino acids. After removal of 8 bases from V and 5 bases from J, the junction contained 1 base not matched to a gene. Under the authors' procedure: Reference gene primer amplification gave nucleated cell count estimates. This table comes from immunoSEQ multiplex PCR, and its TCRdb copy is limited to in-frame clones, with some not included. The V and J calls and clone size are taken from that table; D and trimming were inferred from the DNA. The sample includes about 200,000 clones, roughly four fifths seen only once; the top ten take roughly 7.6%.

The receptor was isolated from a woman aged 50 to 60 with active or convalescent COVID-19. The rearrangement links TRBV30 to TRBJ2-7; 9 bases match TRBD2. The sequencing sample was made of peripheral blood. Here the CDR3 DNA reads TGTGCCGGCGGGAGGGACGAGCAGTACTTC. Its protein is CAGGRDEQYF.